This T cell receptor (beta chain) stems from a study of T cell responses to AZD1222 COVID-19 vaccine. The CDR3 runs to 14 residues. CDR1 is SGHRS, CDR2 YFSETQ, per germline. V gave up 7 bases and J gave up 6 bases; unmatched junction bases: 11. Investigators merged groups given second doses at roughly 4 or roughly 12 weeks. Profiling relied on immunoSEQ multiplex PCR, and the TCRdb table lists in-frame clones only, not all of them. Of around 130,000 clones in the sample, around nine tenths are singletons; the top ten hold 4%. The specimen was peripheral blood, collected 28 days after the second AZD1222 dose. This receptor was identified in an adult who received the AZD1222 COVID-19 vaccine. V is TRBV5-1 and J is TRBJ2-3; 7 bases are a match to TRBD2. This CDR3 reads CASQKVPGGDTQYF. CDR3 coding DNA: TGCGCCAGCCAAAAGGTCCCCGGGGGGGATACGCAGTATTTT. Full variable domain (outside the CDR3, taken from reference TRBV5-1 and TRBJ2-3): KAGVTQTPRYLIKTRGQQVTLSCSPISGHRSVSWYQQTPGQGLQFLFEYFSETQRNKGNFPGRFSGRQFSNSRSEMNVSTLELGDSALYLCASQKVPGGDTQYFGPGTRLTVL.